Listed below are T cell receptor beta chains from one sample, sequenced in a study of metastatic and nonmetastatic thyroid tumors. TCRdb used MiXCR to call clones anew from the PCR reads. In the table there are about 18,000 clones, 29% of which are singletons. Sequenced material: tumor tissue. These receptor sequences come from a female donor with papillary thyroid cancer or a benign thyroid nodule (not recorded which). Some clones in this sample may be carry-over from other donors' samples. CDR3s include the opening cysteine and the closing phenylalanine or tryptophan. The order of the fields is D gene, clone size, V gene, J gene, CDR3 length, CDR3 DNA, CDR3 protein. The D gene is left open where the match is weak. A row's size may be missing; if present it is once, few, many or a size class.

D gene: .
clone size: .
V gene: TRBV11-2
J gene: TRBJ1-2
CDR3 length: 15
CDR3 DNA: TGTGCCAGCAGCTTACTTCCGGGGGCGAGGTATGGCTACACCTTC
CDR3 protein: CASSLLPGARYGYTF

D gene: .
clone size: few
V gene: TRBV6-9
J gene: TRBJ2-7
CDR3 length: 16
CDR3 DNA: TGTGCCAGCAGTTACAGTTACACCTCTGCCTCCTACGAGCAGTACTTC
CDR3 protein: CASSYSYTSASYEQYF

D gene: .
clone size: .
V gene: TRBV6-1
J gene: TRBJ1-6
CDR3 length: 15
CDR3 DNA: TGTGCCAGCAGTAAAACGACCGGCCCGGGGGGGCCCCTCCACTTT
CDR3 protein: CASSKTTGPGGPLHF

D gene: .
clone size: many
V gene: TRBV4-2
J gene: TRBJ2-5
CDR3 length: 14
CDR3 DNA: TGTGCCAGCAGCCAAGGACAGAGGGTGGGGACCCAGTACTTC
CDR3 protein: CASSQGQRVGTQYF

D gene: .
clone size: few
V gene: TRBV27
J gene: TRBJ1-2
CDR3 length: 14
CDR3 DNA: TGTGCCAGCAGTTTATCCCGCTCCCACTATGGCTACACCTTC
CDR3 protein: CASSLSRSHYGYTF

D gene: .
clone size: .
V gene: TRBV20-1
J gene: TRBJ2-3
CDR3 length: 13
CDR3 DNA: TGCAGTGGGCTAAGAATAAGCGCAGACACGCAGTATTTT
CDR3 protein: CSGLRISADTQYF

D gene: .
clone size: medium-sized
V gene: TRBV19
J gene: TRBJ2-2
CDR3 length: 14
CDR3 DNA: TGTGCCAGTAGTATATCAGGGAACACCGGGGAGCTGTTTTTT
CDR3 protein: CASSISGNTGELFF

D gene: .
clone size: .
V gene: TRBV11-2
J gene: TRBJ2-5
CDR3 length: 14
CDR3 DNA: TGTGCCAGCAGTATTGGGGGGTCCCAAGAGACCCAGTACTTC
CDR3 protein: CASSIGGSQETQYF

D gene: .
clone size: .
V gene: TRBV11-2
J gene: TRBJ2-1
CDR3 length: 16
CDR3 DNA: TGTGCCAGCAGCTTAGGAGGCTGGAGCTCCTACAATGAGCAGTTCTTC
CDR3 protein: CASSLGGWSSYNEQFF

D gene: .
clone size: .
V gene: TRBV20-1
J gene: TRBJ2-5
CDR3 length: 13
CDR3 DNA: TGCAGTGCTAGAACGGGATTCCAAGAGACCCAGTACTTC
CDR3 protein: CSARTGFQETQYF

D gene: .
clone size: .
V gene: TRBV19
J gene: TRBJ1-3
CDR3 length: 13
CDR3 DNA: TGTGCCATCAGCTTGGGGCTTGGAAACACCATATATTTT
CDR3 protein: CAISLGLGNTIYF

D gene: TRBD1
clone size: .
V gene: TRBV11-2
J gene: TRBJ2-3
CDR3 length: 15
CDR3 DNA: TGTGCCAGCAGCCCCCTGACAGGGTTCACAGATACGCAGTATTTT
CDR3 protein: CASSPLTGFTDTQYF

D gene: .
clone size: .
V gene: TRBV5-1
J gene: TRBJ1-2
CDR3 length: 14
CDR3 DNA: TGCGCCAGCAGGGGAGGCAGGGCATTTTATGGCTACACCTTC
CDR3 protein: CASRGGRAFYGYTF

D gene: .
clone size: .
V gene: TRBV6-2/TRBV6-3
J gene: TRBJ2-7
CDR3 length: 15
CDR3 DNA: TGTGCCAGCAGTTACAGTGCAGCCTATACCTACGAGCAGTACTTC
CDR3 protein: CASSYSAAYTYEQYF

D gene: TRBD1
clone size: .
V gene: TRBV5-6
J gene: TRBJ1-2
CDR3 length: 11
CDR3 DNA: TGTGCCAGCAGCTGGGGGACAGGGCGCACCTTC
CDR3 protein: CASSWGTGRTF

D gene: .
clone size: .
V gene: TRBV6-1
J gene: TRBJ1-5
CDR3 length: 15
CDR3 DNA: TGTGCCAGCAGACAGGGAACCTATAGCAATCAGCCCCAGCATTTT
CDR3 protein: CASRQGTYSNQPQHF

D gene: TRBD1
clone size: many
V gene: TRBV24-1
J gene: TRBJ2-5
CDR3 length: 14
CDR3 DNA: TGTGCCACCAAGGGGACAGGGGGCGGTGAGACCCAGTACTTC
CDR3 protein: CATKGTGGGETQYF

D gene: .
clone size: .
V gene: TRBV18
J gene: TRBJ1-5
CDR3 length: 15
CDR3 DNA: TGTGCCAGCTCTCGGGGGGCAACTGACAATCAGCCCCAGCATTTT
CDR3 protein: CASSRGATDNQPQHF

D gene: .
clone size: .
V gene: TRBV4-2
J gene: TRBJ1-6
CDR3 length: 14
CDR3 DNA: TGTGCCAGCAGCCAAGATACCCAATTGTCACCCCTCCACTTT
CDR3 protein: CASSQDTQLSPLHF

D gene: .
clone size: .
V gene: TRBV4-1
J gene: TRBJ1-5
CDR3 length: 16
CDR3 DNA: TGCGCCAGCAGCCGCGAGTACTCCGGGACACATCAGCCCCAGCATTTT
CDR3 protein: CASSREYSGTHQPQHF

D gene: TRBD2
clone size: .
V gene: TRBV30
J gene: TRBJ2-3
CDR3 length: 17
CDR3 DNA: TGTGCCTGGAGTGTACCGGGACTAGCGGGAGTAACAGATACGCAGTATTTT
CDR3 protein: CAWSVPGLAGVTDTQYF

D gene: TRBD1
clone size: .
V gene: TRBV7-3
J gene: TRBJ1-6
CDR3 length: 14
CDR3 DNA: TGTGCCAGCAGCCTGGGACAGGGAAGTTCACCCCTCCACTTT
CDR3 protein: CASSLGQGSSPLHF

D gene: .
clone size: .
V gene: TRBV7-2
J gene: TRBJ1-1
CDR3 length: 14
CDR3 DNA: TGTGCCAGCATCTCGTCGCGAAGGGACACTGAAGCTTTCTTT
CDR3 protein: CASISSRRDTEAFF

D gene: .
clone size: few
V gene: TRBV2
J gene: TRBJ2-7
CDR3 length: 12
CDR3 DNA: TGTGCCAGAAGTGAAGGGCAGTACGAGCAGTACTTC
CDR3 protein: CARSEGQYEQYF

D gene: .
clone size: .
V gene: TRBV11-3
J gene: TRBJ2-7
CDR3 length: 15
CDR3 DNA: TGTGCCAGCAGCCCTCGGGCCGTAGGGTCCTACGAGCAGTACTTC
CDR3 protein: CASSPRAVGSYEQYF

D gene: .
clone size: few
V gene: TRBV6-1
J gene: TRBJ2-7
CDR3 length: 13
CDR3 DNA: TGCGCCAGCAGTGAAGGGTCTTCCTACGAGCAGTACTTC
CDR3 protein: CASSEGSSYEQYF

D gene: TRBD1
clone size: .
V gene: TRBV4-2
J gene: TRBJ2-1
CDR3 length: 15
CDR3 DNA: TGTGCCAGCAGCCAAGACGGGACAGAAAACAATGAGCAGTTCTTC
CDR3 protein: CASSQDGTENNEQFF

D gene: .
clone size: .
V gene: TRBV18
J gene: TRBJ1-1
CDR3 length: 15
CDR3 DNA: TGTGCCAGCTCACCACCGGATGCGCTTGAGGGTGAAGCTTTCTTT
CDR3 protein: CASSPPDALEGEAFF

D gene: .
clone size: .
V gene: TRBV28
J gene: TRBJ1-5
CDR3 length: 15
CDR3 DNA: TGTGCCAGCAGTTTGAGAAATAGGGCGGGTCAGCCCCAGCATTTT
CDR3 protein: CASSLRNRAGQPQHF

D gene: .
clone size: many
V gene: TRBV28
J gene: TRBJ2-7
CDR3 length: 15
CDR3 DNA: TGTGCCAGCAGTAATTATAAGTCATATTCCTACGAGCAGTACTTC
CDR3 protein: CASSNYKSYSYEQYF

D gene: .
clone size: many
V gene: TRBV11-2
J gene: TRBJ1-5
CDR3 length: 11
CDR3 DNA: TGTGCCAGCATGCCTAATCAGCCCCAGCATTTT
CDR3 protein: CASMPNQPQHF

D gene: .
clone size: .
V gene: TRBV5-1
J gene: TRBJ2-1
CDR3 length: 13
CDR3 DNA: TGCGCCAGCAGTAGGCTAGCCTCCAATGAGCAGTTCTTC
CDR3 protein: CASSRLASNEQFF

D gene: .
clone size: .
V gene: TRBV2
J gene: TRBJ2-7
CDR3 length: 13
CDR3 DNA: TGTGCCAGCAAACAGGTACCCCCCTACGAGCAGTACTTC
CDR3 protein: CASKQVPPYEQYF

D gene: .
clone size: .
V gene: TRBV27
J gene: TRBJ2-1
CDR3 length: 15
CDR3 DNA: TGTGCCAGCAGAGGAGGTGTCAGGGGAATGGATGAGCAGTTCTTC
CDR3 protein: CASRGGVRGMDEQFF